The 27 T cell receptor beta chains presented below share a single source sample, sequenced in a study of neurological immune-mediated disorders. Time point denoted: longitudinal time-point 1 (baseline). TCRdb itself ran the 5' RACE reads through MiXCR, one entry per CDR3 protein. The sample shows 70,000 to 75,000 distinct CDR3 sequences, roughly 13% of them seen only once. Specimen: PBMCs. The receptors shown here come from a female donor with HTLV-1-associated myelopathy (HAM/TSP).

At least ten counts were recorded for this clonotype. Its ends do not fully match the called genes, so a read error is possible. This sequence joins TRBV15 and TRBJ2-7; 7 nucleotides align to TRBD1. This CDR3 is built from 17 residues. In germline, CDR1 is LNHNV, CDR2 YYDKDF (reference sequence). Here the CDR3 DNA reads TGTGCTACCAGCAGAGATCCCATTAGGACAGGAGGCTACGAGCAGTACTTC. It specifies CATSRDPIRTGGYEQYF.

This clonotype was counted many times. This chain uses TRBV20-1 with TRBJ2-3, with D tentatively TRBD2 (6 bases). Germline values: CDR1 DFQATT, CDR2 SNEGSKA (reference sequence). The ends were cut back, 6 bases at V and 2 bases at J, with 18 bases in the middle. The CDR3 is 15 amino acids. The CDR3 protein is CSAVSGSTPTDTQYF. CDR3 nucleotide sequence: TGCAGTGCCGTAAGCGGGTCTACACCCACAGATACGCAGTATTTT.

This clonotype was detected ten times or more. V is TRBV7-8 and J is TRBJ1-5; TRBD1 agrees at 11 bases. This CDR3 region has 14 residues. Germline V gene lookup returns CDR1 SGHVS and CDR2 FQNEAQ. The junction had 2 bases not matched to a gene; V was cut back by 6 bases and J by 4 bases. The DNA of the CDR3 is TGTGCCAGCAGACGGGACAGGGGGAATCAGCCCCAGCATTTT. The encoded protein is CASRRDRGNQPQHF.

This clonotype was seen repeatedly, ten times or more. This sequence joins TRBV5-5 and TRBJ2-3, with D uncertain. Germline CDR1 and CDR2: SGHKS and YYEKEE (reference sequence). Trimming removed 4 bases from V and 12 bases from J, with 15 bases in between. The CDR3 is 12 amino acids. CDR3 loop: CASSTDVPNQYF. The CDR3 DNA follows: TGTGCCAGCAGCACTGACGTTCCCAACCAGTATTTT.

Ten or more counts support this clonotype. The chain has TRBV5-1 and TRBJ1-4; D perhaps matches TRBD1 (6 bases). Trimming removed 4 bases from V and 2 bases from J, with 9 bases in between. This CDR3 comprises 14 residues. The V gene's germline CDR1 is SGHRS and CDR2 YFSETQ. CDR3 sequence: CASSPGHTNEKLFF. DNA of the CDR3: TGCGCCAGCAGCCCGGGACACACTAATGAAAAACTGTTTTTT.

Many counts were recorded for this clonotype. J is TRBJ2-4 and V is TRBV29-1; D is perhaps TRBD2 (7 bases). The V end was cut by 8 bases, the J end by 2 bases, with 19 bases between. The CDR3 contains 15 residues. Per germline, CDR1 SQVTM and CDR2 ANQGSEA. The CDR3 sequence: CSIRRGGGSKNIQYF. CDR3 coding DNA: TGCAGCATCAGGAGGGGGGGCGGATCCAAAAACATTCAGTACTTC. Full variable domain (outside the CDR3, taken from reference TRBV29-1 and TRBJ2-4): SAVISQKPSRDICQRGTSLTIQCQVDSQVTMMFWYRQQPGQSLTLIATANQGSEATYESGFVIDKFPISRPNLTFSTLTVSNMSPEDSSIYLCSIRRGGGSKNIQYFGAGTRLSVL.

This clonotype has ten or more counts. This chain's CDR3 is CASSLYPGGYEQYF. In DNA, the CDR3 is TGTGCCAGCAGTCTATACCCGGGTGGCTACGAGCAGTACTTC. The chain carries TRBV12-3 or TRBV12-4 and TRBJ2-7; D is unresolved. Trimming took 5 bases from V and 3 from J, leaving 14 bases between them. CDR3 length equals 14 residues.

Ten or more counts support this clonotype. The genes are TRBV5-1 and TRBJ2-3; 15 nucleotides match TRBD2. With 3 bases clipped from V and 4 bases from J, the junction kept 3 bases outside the gene matches. Germline CDR1 SGHRS, CDR2 YFSETQ. CDR3 size: 16 residues. CDR3 amino acids: CASSSRTSGGADTQYF. The CDR3 nucleotides read TGCGCCAGCAGCTCTAGGACTAGCGGGGGGGCAGATACGCAGTATTTT.

The chain uses TRBV12-3 or TRBV12-4 and TRBJ2-2, with 8 bases aligning to TRBD1. The length of the CDR3 is 14 residues. V trimming: 7 bases; J trimming: 7 bases; junction bases outside the gene matches: 8. The CDR3 region has the DNA TGTGCCAGCAAGGGCCAGGGGGCGGGCGGGGAGCTGTTTTTT. Translated, it gives CASKGQGAGGELFF.

This chain connects TRBV7-9 to TRBJ1-6, with D perhaps matching TRBD1 (6 bases). From germline, CDR1 is SEHNR and CDR2 FQNEAQ (reference sequence). The CDR3 is 15 residues long. V lost 2 bases, J lost 11 bases, and 16 bases lay in between. In nucleotides, the CDR3 is TGTGCCAGCAGCTTAAGCGCGGGCAGGGGCGCACCCCTCCACTTT. Residues: CASSLSAGRGAPLHF.

As for this clonotype: A read error may explain this, as a much larger clone is one base away. The chain carries TRBV11-2 and TRBJ1-1; a weak D match, TRBD1 (6 bases). V dropped 7 bases and J dropped 8 bases, with 20 bases sitting between them. CDR1 SGHAT and CDR2 FQNNGV come from the germline V gene. The CDR3 loop spans 14 amino acids. This chain's CDR3 is CASTIGTPPREAFF. CDR3 DNA: TGTGCCAGCACCATAGGGACACCCCCGAGGGAAGCTTTCTTT.

This clonotype was detected ten times or more. The chain couples TRBV7-9 to TRBJ2-6; maybe TRBD1 (7 bases). CDR1 is SEHNR and CDR2 is FQNEAQ in the germline V gene (reference sequence). This CDR3 spans 16 amino acids. With 1 base removed from V and 3 bases from J, the gap between germline ends came to 10 bases. The chain's CDR3 is CASSLGQGGGANVLTF. The CDR3 DNA sequence: TGTGCCAGCAGCTTAGGACAGGGAGGTGGGGCCAACGTCCTGACTTTC.

As regards this clonotype: A much larger clonotype is one base distant, so this may be a read error. The genes are TRBV7-9 and TRBJ1-2, with 7 bases that match TRBD1. This CDR3 is built from 13 residues. Germline lookup yields CDR1 SEHNR and CDR2 FQNEAQ (reference sequence). DNA for the CDR3: TGTGACAGCAGCTTAGCGGGGACAGATGGCTACACCTTC. It specifies CDSSLAGTDGYTF.

The V gene is TRBV5-1, the J gene TRBJ2-1, with TRBD2 matching 8 bases. The CDR3 runs 15 residues. J was trimmed by 3 bases and V by 4 bases; bases with no gene match: 6. The germline gives CDR1 SGHRS, CDR2 YFSETQ. The CDR3 bases are TGCGCCAGCAGCGTGACCACTAGCGGCTACAATGAGCAGTTCTTC. Translating it yields CASSVTTSGYNEQFF.

This clonotype was recorded at least ten times. The V and J genes are TRBV20-1 and TRBJ2-3, with TRBD2 matching 12 bases. The CDR3 totals 14 residues. Germline lookup yields CDR1 DFQATT and CDR2 SNEGSKA (reference sequence). Trimming cost V 6 bases and J 4 bases; bases outside gene matches: 5. This chain's CDR3 is CSAPLAGGPDTQYF. Written as DNA, the CDR3 is TGCAGTGCCCCCCTAGCGGGGGGGCCAGATACGCAGTATTTT.

This clonotype was observed at least ten times. This chain joins TRBV10-3 and TRBJ1-5; D perhaps matches TRBD1 (5 bases). V was shortened by 5 bases and J by 0 bases, with 14 bases between the two germline ends. Germline lookup yields CDR1 ENHRY and CDR2 SYGVKD. The CDR3 consists of 16 residues. The CDR3 protein is CAISNGAGLSNQPQHF. DNA for the CDR3: TGTGCCATCAGTAATGGGGCAGGCCTTAGCAATCAGCCCCAGCATTTT.

The chain's CDR3 is CASSQGLAGNYEQYF. The CDR3 DNA is TGTGCCAGCAGCCAAGGACTAGCGGGGAACTACGAGCAGTACTTC. The chain uses TRBV12-3 or TRBV12-4 and TRBJ2-7, with 12 bases fitting TRBD2. The CDR3 has 15 residues. V shed 6 bases and J 3 bases; nucleotides not matched to a gene: 6.

This clonotype occurred many times. This chain joins TRBV4-2 and TRBJ2-1, with no clear D. The CDR3 consists of 15 residues. Trimming took off 0 bases at V and 7 bases at J, with 13 bases between the two ends. CDR1 and CDR2 from the germline V gene are LGHNA and YNFKEQ. The CDR3 reads CASSQEGLWKNEQFF. The DNA of the CDR3 is TGTGCCAGCAGCCAAGAAGGGTTATGGAAGAATGAGCAGTTCTTC.

This clonotype was counted at least ten times. V is TRBV6-5 and J is TRBJ2-1; D call uncertain. The CDR3 is 16 residues long. Trimming pared 4 bases from V and 0 bases from J, leaving 13 bases between. Germline-derived CDR1 and CDR2 are MNHEY and SVGAGI. CDR3 sequence: CASSFRAMSSYNEQFF. The CDR3 coding sequence is TGTGCCAGCAGTTTCCGAGCCATGAGCTCCTACAATGAGCAGTTCTTC.

This clonotype was detected many times. The chain combines TRBV7-3 with TRBJ2-6, with D possibly TRBD1 on 5 matching bases. CDR1 and CDR2 from the germline V gene are SGHTA and FQGTGA. Trimming shortened V by 7 bases and J by 2 bases, and 9 bases separated the two germline ends. The CDR3 has 14 amino acids. CDR3 amino acids: CASTPTAGANVLTF. As DNA, the CDR3 is TGTGCCAGCACCCCGACAGCTGGGGCCAACGTCCTGACTTTC.

This clonotype was recorded at least ten times. This rearrangement joins TRBV15 to TRBJ2-3; 8 nucleotides agree with TRBD1. CDR1 LNHNV and CDR2 YYDKDF come from the germline V gene (reference sequence). The junction had 8 bases not matched to a gene; V was cut back by 3 bases and J by 0 bases. The CDR3 totals 17 residues. The DNA for the CDR3 is TGTGCCACCAGCAGTGACCAGGGGGCAACAAGCACAGATACGCAGTATTTT. Encoded protein: CATSSDQGATSTDTQYF.

This clonotype has a count of ten or more. The chain combines TRBV28 with TRBJ1-2, with D maybe TRBD1 (5 bases). V shed 2 bases and J shed 3 bases, with 10 bases lying between them. Germline CDR1 reads MDHEN; CDR2 reads SYDVKM. CDR3 length equals 14 residues. CDR3 in amino acids: CASSLGGRDYGYTF. CDR3 bases: TGTGCCAGCAGTTTAGGGGGACGAGACTATGGCTACACCTTC.

This clonotype was counted ten times or more. The V and J genes are TRBV5-1 and TRBJ1-5, with no clear D. Trimming shortened V by 0 bases and J by 3 bases, and 10 bases separated the two germline ends. The CDR3 is 15 amino acids. Germline CDR1 SGHRS, CDR2 YFSETQ. The CDR3 DNA follows: TGCGCCAGCAGCTTGGCCGGGGTCGCCAATCAGCCCCAGCATTTT. Protein product: CASSLAGVANQPQHF.

This clonotype was counted many times. As DNA, the CDR3 is TGTGCCAGTTTACGTGACAGCGCCAATGAAAAACTGTTTTTT. Translated, it gives CASLRDSANEKLFF. This chain joins TRBV7-9 and TRBJ1-4, with D maybe TRBD1 (5 bases). The germline V gene has CDR1 SEHNR and CDR2 FQNEAQ (reference sequence). V was trimmed by 9 bases and J by 5 bases, leaving 16 bases between them. The CDR3 extends over 14 amino acids.

The table lists this clonotype with many counts. The V call is TRBV24-1, the J call TRBJ2-5; TRBD2 is a possible D gene (6 bases). V was shortened by 4 bases and J by 2 bases, with 10 bases between the two germline ends. From germline, CDR1 is KGHDR and CDR2 SFDVKD. This CDR3 comprises 14 residues. The CDR3 reads CATSDPRGQETQYF. In DNA, the CDR3 is TGTGCCACCAGTGACCCCCGGGGGCAAGAGACCCAGTACTTC.

The chain is built from TRBV12-3 or TRBV12-4 and TRBJ1-2; the match to TRBD1 covers 10 bases. The J segment lost 8 bases and the V segment lost 6 bases, leaving 9 bases of the junction unmatched. The CDR3 extends over 14 amino acids. CDR3: CASSPTGGAVGYTF. CDR3 DNA sequence: TGTGCCAGCAGCCCGACAGGGGGCGCAGTAGGCTACACCTTC.

This clonotype was observed a few times. CDR3 region: CASRPPGDQPQHF. The DNA of the CDR3 is TGTGCCAGCAGACCTCCCGGGGATCAGCCCCAGCATTTT. The chain couples TRBV6-1 to TRBJ1-5; D unresolved. The CDR3 is 13 amino acids. The V end was cut by 6 bases, the J end by 5 bases, with 11 bases between. Germline V CDR1 and CDR2: MNHNS, SASEGT.